A selection of T cell receptor beta chains follows, all from one sample in a study of T cells in Graves' hyperthyroidism and ophthalmopathy. TCRdb re-analysed the multiplex PCR reads in MiXCR, keeping a single row per CDR3 protein. This table holds hundreds of thousands of distinct CDR3 sequences, 20% to 30% found once. Source material: blood. The origin of the receptors is a man in his forties or fifties with Graves' hyperthyroidism. CDR3s include the opening cysteine and the closing phenylalanine or tryptophan. The D gene is left open where the match is weak. Expanded clones are given a class, and other clones once, few, many or no size at all.

TRBJ2-7	-	TRBV11-1	many	CASSSSRVGDEQYF	TGTGCCAGCAGCTCCTCCAGGGTGGGAGACGAGCAGTACTTC
TRBJ2-3	-	TRBV12-3/TRBV12-4	few	CASSSPREGSTDTQYF	TGTGCCAGCAGTTCCCCCCGAGAAGGGAGCACAGATACGCAGTATTTT
TRBJ2-4	TRBD2	TRBV6-1	-	CASSPGLAGGLTKNIQYF	TGTGCCAGCAGCCCGGGGCTAGCGGGAGGGTTGACCAAAAACATTCAGTACTTC
TRBJ2-1	-	TRBV14	few	CASSQDERYNEQFF	TGTGCCAGCAGCCAAGATGAGCGCTACAATGAGCAGTTCTTC
TRBJ2-2	TRBD2	TRBV9	few	CASSVGAGAGTGELFF	TGTGCCAGCAGCGTAGGAGCGGGAGCGGGTACCGGGGAGCTGTTTTTT
TRBJ2-1	-	TRBV2	few	CASSELTGAEFF	TGTGCCAGCAGTGAACTTACGGGAGCGGAGTTCTTC
TRBJ2-2	-	TRBV4-1	-	CASSRVGGGNTGELFF	TGCGCCAGCAGCCGCGTGGGTGGCGGGAACACCGGGGAGCTGTTTTTT
TRBJ1-3	TRBD1	TRBV12-3/TRBV12-4	-	CASSHRGSGNTIYF	TGTGCCAGCAGTCACAGGGGCTCTGGAAACACCATATATTTT
TRBJ2-1	TRBD2	TRBV20-1	-	CSASILAGGNEQFF	TGCAGTGCTAGTATCCTAGCGGGGGGCAATGAGCAGTTCTTC
TRBJ2-7	-	TRBV2	many	CASSEAWVGEQYF	TGTGCCAGCAGTGAAGCGTGGGTTGGCGAGCAGTACTTC
TRBJ2-5	-	TRBV5-4	few	CASSFGERSQETQYF	TGTGCCAGCAGCTTCGGGGAGCGATCTCAAGAGACCCAGTACTTC
TRBJ1-1	TRBD1	TRBV27	many	CASSPSPRQGAVEAFF	TGTGCCAGCAGCCCTTCGCCACGACAGGGCGCCGTTGAAGCTTTCTTT
TRBJ2-1	-	TRBV10-3	few	CAISEILAPSYNEQFF	TGTGCCATCAGTGAGATCCTAGCTCCGTCCTACAATGAGCAGTTCTTC
TRBJ2-3	TRBD1	TRBV7-2	-	CASSLVTGGGTDTQYF	TGTGCCAGCAGCTTAGTAACAGGGGGAGGCACAGATACCCAGTATTTT
TRBJ2-5	TRBD2	TRBV20-1	-	CSAKPRSGIQETQYF	TGCAGTGCTAAGCCTCGAAGCGGGATTCAAGAGACCCAGTACTTC
TRBJ1-4	TRBD1	TRBV12-3/TRBV12-4	once	CASTGGIEKLFF	TGTGCCAGCACAGGGGGTATCGAAAAACTGTTTTTT
TRBJ1-1	-	TRBV2	many	CASSEWGDTEAFF	TGTGCCAGCAGTGAATGGGGGGACACTGAAGCTTTCTTT
TRBJ1-2	-	TRBV19	-	CASIGGADGYTF	TGTGCCAGTATTGGGGGGGCGGATGGCTACACCTTC
TRBJ2-1	-	TRBV7-9	many	CASSYPFTVNEQFF	TGTGCCAGCAGCTACCCCTTTACCGTTAATGAGCAGTTCTTC
TRBJ2-1	TRBD2	TRBV7-8	-	CASSLVGGRSREQFF	TGTGCCAGCAGCTTAGTCGGCGGGAGGTCGCGTGAGCAGTTCTTC
TRBJ2-7	-	TRBV7-2	-	CAGSLAPDSYEQYF	TGTGCCGGCAGCTTAGCTCCCGATTCCTACGAGCAGTACTTC
TRBJ2-7	TRBD2	TRBV28	-	CASSESTSGRRYEQYF	TGTGCCAGCAGTGAAAGTACTAGCGGCAGGCGGTACGAGCAGTACTTC
TRBJ1-4	-	TRBV28	many	CASSLGGITNEKLFF	TGTGCCAGCAGTCTAGGGGGGATAACTAATGAAAAACTGTTTTTT
TRBJ2-1	-	TRBV2	few	CASSSSTSGMFSYNEQFF	-
TRBJ1-2	-	TRBV6-1	-	CASSEGWNTGYGYTF	TGTGCCAGCAGTGAAGGATGGAATACTGGCTATGGCTACACCTTC
TRBJ2-2	-	TRBV11-1	-	CASSLEGQRITGELFF	TGTGCCAGCAGCTTAGAAGGTCAGCGGATCACCGGGGAGCTGTTTTTT
TRBJ2-7	TRBD1	TRBV4-2	-	CASSQGGQLTSYEQYF	TGTGCCAGCAGCCAAGGGGGACAGCTAACCTCCTACGAGCAGTACTTC
TRBJ2-1	TRBD2	TRBV3-1	-	CASSQFGGRGSYNEQFF	TGTGCCAGCAGCCAATTTGGCGGGAGAGGGTCCTACAATGAGCAGTTCTTC
TRBJ2-7	-	TRBV27	-	CASSSDATSRYEQYF	TGTGCCAGCAGTTCGGACGCCACCAGCCGCTACGAGCAGTACTTC
TRBJ1-1	-	TRBV6-1	many	CASTFDREAFF	TGTGCCAGCACCTTCGACAGGGAAGCTTTCTTT
TRBJ2-3	-	TRBV10-1	few	CASSGPKTDTQYF	TGCGCCAGCAGTGGGCCTAAAACAGATACGCAGTATTTT
TRBJ2-1	TRBD2	TRBV3-1	few	CASSQGLSGRAGEQFF	TGTGCCAGCAGCCAAGGTTTAAGCGGGAGGGCAGGTGAGCAGTTCTTC
TRBJ1-2	-	TRBV12-3/TRBV12-4	few	CASSLVGSRGYTF	TGTGCCAGCAGTTTAGTGGGTTCGAGAGGCTACACCTTC
TRBJ2-3	-	TRBV12-3/TRBV12-4	-	CASTPIDTQYF	TGTGCCAGCACCCCTATAGATACGCAGTATTTT
TRBJ2-5	-	TRBV5-1	-	CASSSDQFQETQYF	TGCGCCAGCAGCTCCGACCAGTTCCAAGAGACCCAGTACTTC
TRBJ1-5	TRBD1	TRBV30	many	CAWSVAGGRPQHF	TGTGCCTGGAGTGTAGCAGGGGGTAGGCCCCAGCATTTT
TRBJ1-1	-	TRBV28	many	CASSLIGGSAEAFF	TGTGCCAGCAGTTTAATAGGGGGGTCGGCAGAAGCTTTCTTT
TRBJ1-2	-	TRBV7-9	-	CASSPTGGGNYGYTF	TGTGCCAGCAGCCCTACGGGGGGCGGTAACTATGGCTACACCTTC
TRBJ2-2	TRBD1	TRBV6-2/TRBV6-3	-	CASSYSGQGGTGELFF	TGTGCCAGCAGTTACTCGGGACAGGGTGGTACCGGGGAGCTGTTTTTT
TRBJ2-5	-	TRBV18	-	CASSPPEGFKRYF	TGTGCCAGCTCACCACCGGAGGGGTTTAAAAGGTACTTC
TRBJ2-3	-	TRBV19	-	CASRRTAGSTDTQYF	TGTGCCAGTAGACGGACCGCGGGATCTACAGATACGCAGTATTTT
TRBJ1-1	TRBD1	TRBV6-1	-	CASTKTGGLEAFF	TGTGCCAGCACTAAGACAGGGGGCCTTGAAGCTTTCTTT
TRBJ1-5	TRBD1	TRBV6-1	few	CASSESGGYDQPQHF	TGTGCCAGCAGTGAATCAGGGGGTTACGATCAGCCCCAGCATTTT
TRBJ2-3	-	TRBV3-1	few	CASSQAPDSVTDTQYF	TGTGCCAGCAGCCAAGCTCCGGACTCTGTCACAGATACGCAGTATTTT
TRBJ2-5	TRBD2	TRBV6-1	few	CASSVGGAQYF	TGTGCCAGCAGTGTTGGGGGGGCCCAGTACTTC
TRBJ2-1	TRBD2	TRBV24-1	-	CATSDAGGRFNEQFF	TGTGCCACCAGTGATGCGGGGGGCAGGTTCAATGAGCAGTTCTTC